One and the same sample provided the 11 T cell receptor beta chains below, sequenced in a study of PD-1 blockade in classical Hodgkin lymphoma (dated by TCRdb to about 2020). Library preparation employed the immunoSEQ multiplex PCR assay. TCRdb took over this immuneACCESS table, retaining in-frame rearrangements with V and J assigned. Such tables are incomplete; in checked studies, under half of the missing clones stem from an unresolved V gene, and the remainder is unexplained. The sample data list about 35,000 clones, and around 88% of these were observed just once. The ten largest clonotypes hold around 0.21% of the sample. This specimen's time point label, interpreted: newly diagnosed, previously untreated cHL patient sample. Magnetic negative selection with a Miltenyi CD4+ T cell isolation kit was used to purify CD4+ T cells from thawed PBMCs. The source material was CD4+ T cells from blood. These receptors were collected from a human donor with classical Hodgkin lymphoma.

This chain links TRBV5-5 with TRBJ2-4; 9 bases line up with TRBD1. CDR1 and CDR2 (germline): SGHKS, YYEKEE (reference sequence). Trimming at V came to 5 bases and at J to 5 bases, leaving 2 bases not matched to a gene. CDR3 size: 13 residues. CDR3 amino acids: CASRRDRENIQYF. The CDR3 DNA follows: TGTGCCAGCAGACGGGACAGGGAAAACATTCAGTACTTC. Full variable domain (remainder filled in from reference TRBV5-5 and TRBJ2-4): DAGVTQSPTHLIKTRGQQVTLRCSPISGHKSVSWYQQVLGQGPQFIFQYYEKEERGRGNFPDRFSARQFPNYSSELNVNALLLGDSALYLCASRRDRENIQYFGAGTRLSVL.

This clone was counted between two and nine times. The V gene is TRBV29-1, the J gene TRBJ1-1; 7 positions match TRBD1. V gave up 4 bases and J gave up 8 bases; unmatched junction bases: 1. The CDR3 runs to 10 residues. Looked up from germline, CDR1 is SQVTM and CDR2 is ANQGSEA. The CDR3 loop reads CSVVGQEAFF. DNA for the CDR3: TGCAGCGTTGTGGGACAGGAAGCTTTCTTT.

DNA of the CDR3: TGTGCCACTAGGAGAGGGGGCATAGGTAGCAATCAGCCCCAGCATTTT. Translating gives CATRRGGIGSNQPQHF. J is TRBJ1-5 and V is TRBV19; TRBD1 aligns across 7 bases. CDR1 is LNHDA, CDR2 SQIVND, per germline (reference sequence). This CDR3 has 16 residues. V shed 10 bases and J 0 bases; nucleotides not matched to a gene: 12.

This chain links TRBV5-4 with TRBJ2-5, with D perhaps TRBD2 (6 bases). CDR3 size: 15 residues. Germline V CDR1 and CDR2: SGHNT, YYREEE (reference sequence). The V end was cut by 4 bases, the J end by 1 base, with 14 bases between. The chain's CDR3 is CASSPDRGTQETQYF. Here the CDR3 DNA reads TGTGCCAGCAGCCCGGACCGGGGGACCCAAGAGACCCAGTACTTC.

This clone was detected only once. The rearrangement uses TRBV10-3 and TRBJ1-1; 7 positions agree with TRBD1. Germline CDR1 ENHRY, CDR2 SYGVKD. This CDR3 has 15 amino acids. The junction had 7 bases not matched to a gene; V was cut back by 2 bases and J by 4 bases. The CDR3 DNA sequence: TGTGCCATCAGTGAGACCAACAGGGGATCCACTGAAGCTTTCTTT. Amino acids: CAISETNRGSTEAFF.

The chain is built from TRBV9 and TRBJ2-3; no reliable D call. With 3 bases removed from V and 8 bases from J, the gap between germline ends came to 13 bases. Germline V lookup: CDR1 SGDLS, CDR2 YYNGEE. The CDR3 has 13 residues. The DNA of the CDR3 is TGTGCCAGCAGCGCCACTCCGGTGGGTACGCAGTATTTT. Translated, it gives CASSATPVGTQYF.

This sequence joins TRBV6-6 and TRBJ2-1; 11 nucleotides agree with TRBD1. The CDR3 is made up of 15 amino acids. Germline V gene data show CDR1 as MNHNY and CDR2 as SVGAGI (reference sequence). V was pared by 5 bases and J by 4 bases, with 4 bases of the junction left unmatched. CDR3: CASSGGTGGYNEQFF. The CDR3 nucleotides read TGTGCCAGCAGTGGGGGGACAGGGGGATACAATGAGCAGTTCTTC.

The gene calls are TRBV7-8 and TRBJ2-7, with D perhaps TRBD1 (5 bases). Trimming cost V 1 base and J 3 bases, with 10 bases left between them. The CDR3 is 14 amino acids. Germline values: CDR1 SGHVS, CDR2 FQNEAQ. CDR3 in DNA: TGTGCCAGCAGCTTAGGGACATCAATCTACGAGCAGTACTTC. As protein: CASSLGTSIYEQYF.

The CDR3 bases are TGTGCCAGCAAACAACAGGGGGCTGGGGCCAACGTCCTGACTTTC. It yields the protein CASKQQGAGANVLTF. The chain recombines TRBV28 with TRBJ2-6; 8 bases line up with TRBD1. Germline trimming cut 7 bases from V and 2 bases from J; bases unmatched to any gene: 4. The CDR3 is 15 residues long. CDR1 and CDR2 (germline): MDHEN, SYDVKM.

The J gene is TRBJ1-4, the V gene TRBV6-5; perhaps TRBD1 as D (6 bases). CDR1 is MNHEY, CDR2 SVGAGI, per germline. Trimming cost V 2 bases and J 8 bases, with 12 bases left between them. The CDR3 runs 14 residues. Written as DNA, the CDR3 is TGTGCCAGCAGTTACGGGGGGGCCCGGGAAAAACTGTTTTTT. It codes for CASSYGGAREKLFF.

The rearrangement links TRBV5-1 to TRBJ1-5; D is uncertain. The length of the CDR3 is 15 residues. Germline CDR1 is SGHRS and CDR2 is YFSETQ. Trimming left V 4 bases short and J 0 bases short, with 11 bases between. CDR3 sequence reads: CASSPGPDSNQPQHF. CDR3 nucleotides: TGCGCCAGCAGCCCAGGTCCCGATAGCAATCAGCCCCAGCATTTT.